One and the same sample provided the 3 T cell receptor beta chains below, sequenced in a study of T cell responses to AZD1222 COVID-19 vaccine. Measured with immunoSEQ multiplex PCR; TCRdb has only the in-frame clones, and not every one. The table records some 150,000 clones, 92% of them present only once. The input for sequencing was peripheral blood, taken on day 0 of AZD1222 vaccination. Every receptor here comes from an adult in good health.

The chain is built from TRBV30 and TRBJ1-3, with TRBD1 matching 8 bases. The V gene's germline CDR1 is GTSNPN and CDR2 SVGIG (reference sequence). With 3 bases clipped from V and 8 bases from J, the junction kept 12 bases outside the gene matches. The CDR3 is 15 residues long. CDR3 in amino acids: CAWSGAFIQGDTIYF. CDR3 DNA: TGTGCCTGGAGCGGCGCCTTTATACAGGGGGACACCATATATTTT.

Regarding this clone: Other DNA sequences in this sample translate to the same CDR3. V gene TRBV7-2 combines with J gene TRBJ2-7, with D uncertain. This CDR3 has 13 residues. Trimming pared 5 bases from V and 3 bases from J, leaving 11 bases between. The germline gives CDR1 SGHTA, CDR2 FQGNSA. CDR3: CASSLTPSYEQYF. CDR3 nucleotide sequence: TGTGCCAGCAGCCTCACACCTAGCTACGAGCAGTACTTC.

This clone appeared a single time. The genes are TRBV5-1 and TRBJ2-1; D not certain. Germline CDR1 SGHRS, CDR2 YFSETQ. The CDR3 extends over 12 amino acids. Deletions cut 6 bases from V and 5 bases from J, with 9 bases between. The CDR3 region is CASKVGHNEQFF. CDR3 in DNA: TGCGCCAGCAAAGTCGGTCACAATGAGCAGTTCTTC.